Listed below are T cell receptor beta chains from one sample, sequenced in a study of blood T cell repertoires in COVID-19. Some clones are missing from TCRdb's copy, which holds only in-frame ones; the method was immunoSEQ multiplex PCR. The sample carries about 90,000 clones, approximately 90% recorded once. Sequencing input: peripheral blood. Receptors were obtained from a human donor with active COVID-19. The donor label of this sample is uncertain. Both conserved end residues are part of each CDR3. D genes are given only for firm matches. Clone size is given for some rows only: seen once, a few or many times, or a class if the clone is expanded.

V gene	clone size	J gene	D gene	CDR3 protein	CDR3 DNA
TRBV3-1/TRBV3-2	.	TRBJ2-3	TRBD2	CASSPSDHSGGATDTQYF	TGTGCCAGCAGCCCCTCGGACCATAGCGGGGGGGCGACAGATACGCAGTATTTT
TRBV7-9	.	TRBJ2-2	TRBD1	CASSTPGTGWAGELFF	TGTGCCAGCAGCACGCCCGGGACAGGGTGGGCCGGGGAGCTGTTTTTT
TRBV5-1	once	TRBJ1-2	TRBD1	CASAGGGGEGYTF	TGCGCCAGCGCCGGAGGAGGGGGCGAAGGCTACACCTTC
TRBV7-9	.	TRBJ1-2	TRBD1	CASSSSTPGGGYTF	TGTGCCAGCAGCTCTTCGACTCCAGGGGGGGGCTACACCTTC
TRBV5-6	.	TRBJ2-1	.	CASSLLYEQFF	TGTGCCAGCAGCTTGCTCTATGAGCAGTTCTTC
TRBV7-9	once	TRBJ1-5	.	CASSLASGSYNQPQHF	TGTGCCAGCAGCTTAGCATCAGGGTCTTACAATCAGCCCCAGCATTTT
TRBV19	.	TRBJ1-1	.	CASSIAYGTEAFF	TGTGCCAGTAGTATAGCCTACGGCACTGAAGCTTTCTTT
TRBV7-6	.	TRBJ2-3	.	CASSLEGRGGSDTQYF	TGTGCCAGCAGCTTAGAGGGGCGGGGAGGATCAGATACGCAGTATTTT
TRBV7-8	.	TRBJ2-1	TRBD1	CASRTNRGSYNEQFF	TGTGCCAGCAGGACGAACAGGGGATCCTACAATGAGCAGTTCTTC
TRBV7-3	.	TRBJ2-1	.	CASSLDKSSYNEQFF	TGTGCCAGCAGCTTAGACAAGAGCTCCTACAATGAGCAGTTCTTC
TRBV6-1	.	TRBJ2-7	TRBD1	CASSEGFQGASSEQYF	TGTGCCAGCAGTGAAGGGTTTCAGGGGGCAAGTTCCGAGCAGTACTTC
TRBV11-2	.	TRBJ2-7	.	CASSLTGGIYEQYF	TGTGCCAGCAGCTTAACTGGGGGGATCTACGAGCAGTACTTC
TRBV11-2	.	TRBJ2-3	.	CASSLDAGGPTDTQYF	TGTGCCAGCAGCTTAGATGCCGGGGGGCCCACAGATACGCAGTATTTT
TRBV18	.	TRBJ2-3	.	CASSPGAAPDTQYF	TGTGCCAGCTCACCGGGGGCAGCACCAGATACGCAGTATTTT
TRBV7-8	.	TRBJ2-7	.	CASSPSTGEGEQYF	TGTGCCAGCAGCCCCTCGACAGGGGAGGGCGAGCAGTACTTC
TRBV14	.	TRBJ2-7	.	CARSSRFGTPEDEQYF	TGTGCCAGGTCCAGTCGTTTCGGGACTCCAGAGGACGAGCAGTACTTC
TRBV2	.	TRBJ1-2	.	CASRQNIHGYTF	TGTGCCAGCAGGCAGAATATCCATGGCTACACCTTC
TRBV3-1/TRBV3-2	.	TRBJ1-4	.	CASSQGTAPEKLFF	TGTGCCAGCAGCCAAGGGACAGCCCCTGAAAAACTGTTTTTT
TRBV19	.	TRBJ1-2	.	CASVEQGGNYGYTF	TGTGCCAGCGTCGAACAGGGCGGGAACTATGGCTACACCTTC
TRBV5-4	.	TRBJ2-3	TRBD2	CASSSGLAGSDTQYF	TGTGCCAGCAGCTCCGGACTAGCGGGGTCAGATACGCAGTATTTT
TRBV11-1	.	TRBJ2-3	TRBD2	CASSLRGGSTDTQYF	TGTGCCAGCAGCTTACGGGGGGGAAGCACAGATACGCAGTATTTT
TRBV3-1/TRBV3-2	.	TRBJ2-3	TRBD2	CASSQSPSGGVDF	TGTGCCAGCAGCCAATCGCCTAGCGGGGGGGTGGATTTT
TRBV24-1	.	TRBJ2-5	.	CATSDPSERGETQYF	TGTGCCACCAGTGACCCTAGCGAGAGGGGAGAGACCCAGTACTTC
TRBV5-6	once	TRBJ1-2	.	CASSPPGGEYGYTF	TGTGCCAGCAGCCCACCGGGGGGAGAGTATGGCTACACCTTC
TRBV9	once	TRBJ1-1	.	CASSQLGGYSSWDTEAFF	TGTGCCAGCAGCCAACTCGGGGGTTACAGTAGTTGGGACACTGAAGCTTTCTTT
TRBV21-1	.	TRBJ2-7	.	CASSTVRRTSGGPGYEQYF	TGTGCCAGCAGCACCGTGAGGCGGACTAGCGGGGGGCCGGGCTACGAGCAGTACTTC
TRBV9	.	TRBJ2-3	TRBD1	CASIGQGTDTQYF	TGTGCCAGCATAGGACAGGGAACAGATACGCAGTATTTT
TRBV27	.	TRBJ2-5	TRBD2	CASSSGLALEETQYF	TGTGCCAGCAGTTCCGGACTAGCCCTAGAAGAGACCCAGTACTTC
TRBV5-1	.	TRBJ2-7	.	CASRAGILETGRTYEQYF	TGCGCCAGCAGGGCCGGAATCCTCGAGACAGGGAGGACCTACGAGCAGTACTTC
TRBV3-1/TRBV3-2	.	TRBJ1-4	.	CASSQDQATNEKLFF	TGTGCCAGCAGCCAAGATCAGGCAACTAATGAAAAACTGTTTTTT
TRBV6-5	once	TRBJ2-2	.	CASSYDRQTNTGELFF	TGTGCCAGCAGTTACGACAGGCAAACGAACACCGGGGAGCTGTTTTTT
TRBV4-2	.	TRBJ2-1	.	CASSPPMDSTAYNEQFF	TGTGCCAGCAGCCCCCCAATGGACTCGACTGCCTACAATGAGCAGTTCTTC
TRBV7-8	.	TRBJ2-1	.	CASSLVPVFYNEQFF	TGTGCCAGCAGCTTAGTCCCGGTATTCTACAATGAGCAGTTCTTC
TRBV2	.	TRBJ2-2	TRBD1	CARETGENTGELFF	TGTGCCAGGGAGACAGGGGAGAACACCGGGGAGCTGTTTTTT
TRBV21-1	.	TRBJ2-5	.	CASSPRDREGGETQYF	TGTGCCAGCAGCCCAAGGGACAGGGAGGGAGGAGAGACCCAGTACTTC
TRBV12-5	.	TRBJ1-1	.	CASGLVHQGWSTEAFF	TGTGCTAGTGGTTTGGTACATCAGGGGTGGAGCACTGAAGCTTTCTTT
TRBV19	.	TRBJ2-5	.	CASSSPEGQETQYF	TGTGCCAGTAGTAGTCCTGAGGGCCAAGAGACCCAGTACTTC
TRBV5-8	.	TRBJ2-1	.	CASSLSMTSPRGNEQFF	TGTGCCAGCAGCTTGTCGATGACTAGTCCCAGGGGGAATGAGCAGTTCTTC
TRBV3-1/TRBV3-2	.	TRBJ1-4	TRBD1	CASSLRTGTEKLFF	TGTGCCAGCAGCCTTCGGACAGGGACGGAAAAACTGTTTTTT
TRBV12-3/TRBV12-4	.	TRBJ1-1	.	CASSSGSTEAFF	TGTGCCAGCAGCTCGGGGAGCACTGAAGCTTTCTTT
TRBV9	.	TRBJ2-3	TRBD2	CASSVGTLAGGRTQYF	TGTGCCAGCAGCGTAGGAACCCTAGCGGGGGGTAGAACGCAGTATTTT
TRBV3-1/TRBV3-2	.	TRBJ1-2	.	CASSPIPTAISVYGYTF	TGTGCCAGCAGCCCTATACCGACAGCTATCTCGGTCTATGGCTACACCTTC
TRBV6-6	.	TRBJ2-1	TRBD2	CASSFEERGYNEQFF	TGTGCCAGCAGCTTCGAGGAGCGGGGGTACAATGAGCAGTTCTTC
TRBV6-1	.	TRBJ2-7	TRBD2	CASSEPFGRGRSSYEQYF	TGTGCCAGCAGTGAGCCTTTCGGGAGGGGGAGGAGCTCCTACGAGCAGTACTTC
TRBV6-6	.	TRBJ2-7	.	CASSYSGGGGYEQYF	TGTGCCAGCAGTTACTCGGGGGGTGGAGGCTACGAGCAGTACTTC
TRBV6-5	.	TRBJ1-5	.	CASRTVAGSNQPQHF	TGTGCCAGCAGGACGGTGGCAGGTAGCAATCAGCCCCAGCATTTT
TRBV5-6	.	TRBJ2-5	.	CASSSSGGRETQYF	TGTGCCAGCAGTTCCTCCGGGGGGCGGGAGACCCAGTACTTC
TRBV7-6	.	TRBJ2-7	TRBD1	CASSQTGYEQYF	TGTGCCAGCAGTCAGACAGGGTACGAGCAGTACTTC
TRBV11-2	.	TRBJ2-3	TRBD2	CASSATPGLAGGDTQYF	TGTGCCAGCAGCGCGACTCCGGGACTAGCGGGGGGAGATACGCAGTATTTT
TRBV9	.	TRBJ2-5	.	CASSVRTLETQYF	TGTGCCAGCAGCGTTAGGACTTTAGAGACCCAGTACTTC
TRBV9	.	TRBJ2-4	.	CASSVAGEDIQYF	TGTGCCAGCAGCGTAGCGGGGGAAGACATTCAGTACTTC
TRBV28	.	TRBJ1-2	.	CASSAGRGNGHTF	TGTGCCAGCAGCGCCGGCCGGGGTAACGGCCACACCTTC
TRBV5-6	.	TRBJ2-6	.	CASSLAGAGANVLTF	TGTGCCAGCAGCTTGGCAGGGGCTGGGGCCAACGTCCTGACTTTC
TRBV27	.	TRBJ2-7	.	CASSPAGVYEQYF	TGTGCCAGCAGTCCCGCGGGCGTTTACGAGCAGTACTTC
TRBV3-1/TRBV3-2	.	TRBJ2-5	TRBD2	CASSRSSGGEWKTQYF	TGTGCCAGCAGCCGATCTAGCGGGGGGGAGTGGAAGACCCAGTACTTC
TRBV7-9	.	TRBJ2-1	TRBD2	CASIPLAGGPYNEQFF	TGTGCCAGCATCCCCTTAGCGGGCGGACCCTACAATGAGCAGTTCTTC
TRBV7-2	.	TRBJ1-6	.	CASSLGRGPVSYNSPLHF	TGTGCCAGCAGCCTGGGGCGGGGTCCCGTCTCCTATAATTCACCCCTCCACTTT
TRBV15	.	TRBJ1-5	TRBD1	CATSRDEGAFNQPQHF	TGTGCCACCAGCAGAGATGAGGGGGCGTTCAATCAGCCCCAGCATTTT
TRBV5-1	.	TRBJ1-3	TRBD1	CASSRDSSGNTIYF	TGCGCCAGCAGCCGGGACAGCTCTGGAAACACCATATATTTT
TRBV7-9	.	TRBJ2-2	TRBD2	CASSGGLAKAGELFF	TGTGCCAGCAGCGGCGGACTAGCGAAGGCCGGGGAGCTGTTTTTT